The clone carrying this T cell receptor beta chain was observed a few times. Its antigen is unknown. This sample is drawn from a study of human T cells and chemical hapten exposure. In the study overall: Weekly administration of diphenylcyclopropenone to the scalp of patients continued throughout the approximately 24-week study. Upper back patch tests used 0.01% DPC, scored after 6 days. Whole-study results and caveats: Expanded TCR counts at PT1 went up together with patch test score, a positive correlation. After DPC sensitization, TCRs above 1 in 1000 frequency showed no change.

MiXCR, applied by TCRdb to the RACE reads, yields one record per CDR3 protein. The repertoire holds about 98,000 distinct CDR3 sequences, with roughly 10% as singletons. The CDR3 is made up of 15 amino acids. V lost 0 bases, J lost 2 bases, and 11 bases lay in between. Germline CDR1 reads MGHRA; CDR2 reads YSYEKL. Documented time point: pre-sensitization, week 0. Stated treatment: therapeutic diphenylcyclopropenone sensitization with weekly scalp DPC. J is TRBJ2-7 and V is TRBV4-1; D tentatively reads TRBD1 or TRBD2 (5 bases each). This TCR was recovered from a woman between 55 and 75 years old with alopecia areata. Some clones in this sample may be carry-over from other donors' samples. Sequenced here: whole blood, sampled in connection with sensitization to the hapten diphenylcyclopropenone (DPC). The CDR3 here is CASSQEPGAPYEQYF. DNA of the CDR3: TGCGCCAGCAGCCAAGAGCCCGGGGCCCCCTACGAGCAGTACTTC.